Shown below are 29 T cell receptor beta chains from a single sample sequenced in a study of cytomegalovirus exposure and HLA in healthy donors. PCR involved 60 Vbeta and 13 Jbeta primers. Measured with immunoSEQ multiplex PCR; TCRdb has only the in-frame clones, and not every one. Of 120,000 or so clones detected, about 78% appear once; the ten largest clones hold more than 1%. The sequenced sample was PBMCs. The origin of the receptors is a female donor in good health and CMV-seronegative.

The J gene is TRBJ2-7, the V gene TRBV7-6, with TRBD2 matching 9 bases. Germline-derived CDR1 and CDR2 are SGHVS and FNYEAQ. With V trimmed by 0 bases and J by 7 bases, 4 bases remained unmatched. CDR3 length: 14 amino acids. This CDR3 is CASSLARSGGEQYF. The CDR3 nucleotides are TGTGCCAGCAGCTTAGCGCGGAGCGGGGGGGAGCAGTACTTC.

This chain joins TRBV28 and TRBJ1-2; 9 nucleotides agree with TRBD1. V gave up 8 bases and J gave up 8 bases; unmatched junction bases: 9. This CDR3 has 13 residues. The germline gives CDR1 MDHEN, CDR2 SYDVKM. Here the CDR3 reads CASSLQGAEGYTF. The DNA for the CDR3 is TGTGCCAGCTCCTTACAGGGGGCCGAGGGCTACACCTTC.

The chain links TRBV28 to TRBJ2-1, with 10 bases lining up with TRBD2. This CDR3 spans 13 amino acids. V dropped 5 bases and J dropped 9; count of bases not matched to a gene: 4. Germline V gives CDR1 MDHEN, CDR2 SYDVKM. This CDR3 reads CASSVGTSVEQFF. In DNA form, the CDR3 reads TGTGCCAGCAGTGTGGGGACTAGCGTTGAGCAGTTCTTC.

The CDR3 DNA follows: TGTGCCAGCGGCCCGGGACAAAGGGGGACCGGTAACACTGAAGCTTTCTTT. It specifies CASGPGQRGTGNTEAFF. This chain joins TRBV2 and TRBJ1-1, with a possible D match to TRBD1 (6 bases). CDR1 is SNHLY and CDR2 is FYNNEI in the germline V gene. This CDR3 comprises 17 residues. Trimming left V 8 bases short and J 2 bases short, with 24 bases between. Full variable domain (missing parts from reference TRBV2 and TRBJ1-1): EPEVTQTPSHQVTQMGQEVILRCVPISNHLYFYWYRQILGQKVEFLVSFYNNEISEKSEIFDDQFSVERPDGSNFTLKIRSTKLEDSAMYFCASGPGQRGTGNTEAFFGQGTRLTVV.

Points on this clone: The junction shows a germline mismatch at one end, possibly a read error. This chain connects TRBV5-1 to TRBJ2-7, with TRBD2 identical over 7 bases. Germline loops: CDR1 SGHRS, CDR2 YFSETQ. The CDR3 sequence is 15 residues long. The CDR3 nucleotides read TGCGCCAGCAGCTTGGGCACTAGCGTCTCCTACGATCAGTACTTC. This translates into CASSLGTSVSYDQYF.

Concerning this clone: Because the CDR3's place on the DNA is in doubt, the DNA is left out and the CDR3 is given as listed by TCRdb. The chain's CDR3 is CASSFQVSHYNSPLHF. This chain links TRBV9 with TRBJ1-6; the D segment call TRBD1 is taken from the table without a DNA check. From its first to its last residue, the CDR3 has 16 amino acids. Germline CDR1 reads SGDLS; CDR2 reads YYNGEE.

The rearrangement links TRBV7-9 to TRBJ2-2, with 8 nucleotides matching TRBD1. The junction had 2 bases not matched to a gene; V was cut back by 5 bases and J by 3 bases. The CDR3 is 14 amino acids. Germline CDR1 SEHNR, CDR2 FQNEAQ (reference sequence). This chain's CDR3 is CASSTGQDTGELFF. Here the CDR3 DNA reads TGTGCCAGCAGCACGGGACAGGACACCGGGGAGCTGTTTTTT.

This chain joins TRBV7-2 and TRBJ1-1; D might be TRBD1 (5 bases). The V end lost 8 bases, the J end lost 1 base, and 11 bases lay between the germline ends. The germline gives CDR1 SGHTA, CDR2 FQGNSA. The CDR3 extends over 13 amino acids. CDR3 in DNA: TGTGCCAGCTCTATGGGGCCGAACACTGAAGCTTTCTTT. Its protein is CASSMGPNTEAFF.

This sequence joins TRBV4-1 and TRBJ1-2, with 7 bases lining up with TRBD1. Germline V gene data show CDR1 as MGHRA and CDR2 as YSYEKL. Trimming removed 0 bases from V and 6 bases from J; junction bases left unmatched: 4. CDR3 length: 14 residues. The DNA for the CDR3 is TGCGCCAGCAGCCAAGAAAGACAGGGTGATGGCTACACCTTC. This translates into CASSQERQGDGYTF.

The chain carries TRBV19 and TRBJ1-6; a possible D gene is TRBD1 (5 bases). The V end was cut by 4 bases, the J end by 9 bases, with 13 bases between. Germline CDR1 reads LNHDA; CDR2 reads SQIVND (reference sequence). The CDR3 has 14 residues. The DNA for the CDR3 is TGTGCCAGTAGTACGGGGGGTAGTGGTTCACCCCTCCACTTT. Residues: CASSTGGSGSPLHF.

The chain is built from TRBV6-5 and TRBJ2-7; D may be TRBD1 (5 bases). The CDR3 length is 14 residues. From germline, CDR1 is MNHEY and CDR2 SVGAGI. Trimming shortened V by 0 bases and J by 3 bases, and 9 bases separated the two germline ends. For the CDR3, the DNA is TGTGCCAGCAGTTACTCGGGCCAGGGCTACGAGCAGTACTTC. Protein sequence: CASSYSGQGYEQYF.

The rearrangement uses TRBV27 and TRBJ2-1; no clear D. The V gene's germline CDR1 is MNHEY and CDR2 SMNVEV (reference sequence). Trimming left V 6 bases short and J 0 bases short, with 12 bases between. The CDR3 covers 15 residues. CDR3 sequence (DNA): TGTGCCAGCAGGAAATCCACCAGCTCCTACAATGAGCAGTTCTTC. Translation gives CASRKSTSSYNEQFF.

Here the CDR3 reads CAWTKAGILYEQYF. The CDR3 region has the DNA TGTGCCTGGACGAAAGCGGGGATTCTCTACGAGCAGTACTTC. The chain uses TRBV30 and TRBJ2-7, with 7 bases matching TRBD2. Looked up from germline, CDR1 is GTSNPN and CDR2 is SVGIG (reference sequence). CDR3 size: 14 residues. V lost 4 bases, J lost 3 bases, and 9 bases stayed unmatched.

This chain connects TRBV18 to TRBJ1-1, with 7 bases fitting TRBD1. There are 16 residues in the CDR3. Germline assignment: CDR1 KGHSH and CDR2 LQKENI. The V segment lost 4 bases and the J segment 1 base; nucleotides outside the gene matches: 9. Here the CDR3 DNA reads TGTGCCAGCTCACAAAACAGGGGCCCACGGAACACTGAAGCTTTCTTT. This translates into CASSQNRGPRNTEAFF.

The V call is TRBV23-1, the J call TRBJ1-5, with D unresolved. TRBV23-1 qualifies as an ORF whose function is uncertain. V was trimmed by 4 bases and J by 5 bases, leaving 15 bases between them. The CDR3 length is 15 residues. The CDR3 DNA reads TGCGCCAGCAGTCCGGGAGGTGAGTGCGATCAGCCCCAGCATTTT. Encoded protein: CASSPGGECDQPQHF.

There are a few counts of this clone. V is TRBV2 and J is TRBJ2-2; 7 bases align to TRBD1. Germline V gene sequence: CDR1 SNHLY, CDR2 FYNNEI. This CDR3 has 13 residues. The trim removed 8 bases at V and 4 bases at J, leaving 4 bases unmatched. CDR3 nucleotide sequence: TGTGCCAGCGACAGGGCGGGCACCGGGGAGCTGTTTTTT. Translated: CASDRAGTGELFF. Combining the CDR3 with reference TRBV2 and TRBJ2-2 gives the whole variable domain EPEVTQTPSHQVTQMGQEVILRCVPISNHLYFYWYRQILGQKVEFLVSFYNNEISEKSEIFDDQFSVERPDGSNFTLKIRSTKLEDSAMYFCASDRAGTGELFFGEGSRLTVL.

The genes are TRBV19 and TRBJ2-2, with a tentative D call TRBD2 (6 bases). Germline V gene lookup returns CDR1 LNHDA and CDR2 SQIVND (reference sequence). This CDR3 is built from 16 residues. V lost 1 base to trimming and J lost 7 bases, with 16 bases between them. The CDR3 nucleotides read TGTGCCAGTAGTATAGTGGAGGGGCCCGGCGACGGGGAGCTGTTTTTT. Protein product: CASSIVEGPGDGELFF.

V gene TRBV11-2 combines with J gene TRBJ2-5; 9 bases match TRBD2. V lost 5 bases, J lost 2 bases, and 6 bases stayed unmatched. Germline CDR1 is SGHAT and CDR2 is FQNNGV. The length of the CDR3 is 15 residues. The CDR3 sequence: CASSARTSVQETQYF. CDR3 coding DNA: TGTGCCAGCAGCGCCCGGACTAGCGTGCAAGAGACCCAGTACTTC.

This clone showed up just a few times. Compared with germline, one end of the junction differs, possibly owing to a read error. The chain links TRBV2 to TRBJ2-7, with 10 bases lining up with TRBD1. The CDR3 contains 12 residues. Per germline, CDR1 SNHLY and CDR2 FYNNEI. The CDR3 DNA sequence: TGTGCCAGCAGCCACCGGGACAGGGGATGGCACTTC. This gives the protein CASSHRDRGWHF.

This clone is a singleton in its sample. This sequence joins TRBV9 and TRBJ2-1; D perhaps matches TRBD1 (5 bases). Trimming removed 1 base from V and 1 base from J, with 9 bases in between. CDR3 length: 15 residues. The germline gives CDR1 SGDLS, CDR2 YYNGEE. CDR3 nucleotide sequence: TGTGCCAGCAGCGTACAAGGGGTTTCCTACAATGAGCAGTTCTTC. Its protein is CASSVQGVSYNEQFF.

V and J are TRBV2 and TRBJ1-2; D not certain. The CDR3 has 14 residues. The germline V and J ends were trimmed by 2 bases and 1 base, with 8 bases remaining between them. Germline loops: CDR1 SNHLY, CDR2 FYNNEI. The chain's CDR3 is CASSESSYNYGYTF. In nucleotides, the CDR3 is TGTGCCAGCAGTGAAAGTAGTTATAACTATGGCTACACCTTC.

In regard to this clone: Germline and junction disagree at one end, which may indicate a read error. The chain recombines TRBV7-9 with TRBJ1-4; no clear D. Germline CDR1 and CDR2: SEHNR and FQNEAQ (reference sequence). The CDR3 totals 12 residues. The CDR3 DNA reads TGTTCCAGCAGCCCCGAGGAGGGAAAACTGTTTTTT. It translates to CSSSPEEGKLFF.

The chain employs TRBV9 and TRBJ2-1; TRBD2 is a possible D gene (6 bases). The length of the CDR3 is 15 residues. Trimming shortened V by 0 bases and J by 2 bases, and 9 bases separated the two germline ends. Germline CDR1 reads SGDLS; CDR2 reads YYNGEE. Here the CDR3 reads CASSVAGEPYNEQFF. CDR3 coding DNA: TGTGCCAGCAGCGTAGCGGGAGAGCCCTACAATGAGCAGTTCTTC.

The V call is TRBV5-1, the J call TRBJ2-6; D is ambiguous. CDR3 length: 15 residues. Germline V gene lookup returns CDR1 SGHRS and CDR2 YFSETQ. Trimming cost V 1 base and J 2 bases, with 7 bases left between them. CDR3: CASSLIQTGANVLTF. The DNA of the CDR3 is TGCGCCAGCAGCTTGATTCAGACTGGGGCCAACGTCCTGACTTTC.

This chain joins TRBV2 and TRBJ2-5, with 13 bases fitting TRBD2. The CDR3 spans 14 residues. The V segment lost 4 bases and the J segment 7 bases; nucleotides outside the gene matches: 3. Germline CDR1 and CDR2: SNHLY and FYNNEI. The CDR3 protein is CASSGLAGGGTQYF. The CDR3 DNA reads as TGTGCCAGCAGTGGACTAGCGGGAGGCGGGACCCAGTACTTC.

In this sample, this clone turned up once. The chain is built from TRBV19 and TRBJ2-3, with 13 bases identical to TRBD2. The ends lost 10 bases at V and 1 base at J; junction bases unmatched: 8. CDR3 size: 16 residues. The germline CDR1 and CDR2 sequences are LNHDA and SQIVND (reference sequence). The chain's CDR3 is CATARGLAGGTDTQYF. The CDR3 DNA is TGTGCCACCGCCAGAGGACTAGCGGGGGGCACAGATACGCAGTATTTT.

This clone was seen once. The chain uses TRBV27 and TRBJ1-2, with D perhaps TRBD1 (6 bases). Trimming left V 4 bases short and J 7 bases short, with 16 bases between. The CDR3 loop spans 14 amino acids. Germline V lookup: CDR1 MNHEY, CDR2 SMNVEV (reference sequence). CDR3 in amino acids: CASSSNQGLGGYTF. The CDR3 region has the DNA TGTGCCAGCAGTTCAAATCAGGGGCTAGGTGGCTACACCTTC.

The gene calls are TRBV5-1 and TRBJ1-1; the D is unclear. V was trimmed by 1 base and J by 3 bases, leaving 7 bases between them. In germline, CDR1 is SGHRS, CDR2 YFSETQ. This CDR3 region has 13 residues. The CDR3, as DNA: TGCGCCAGCAGCTTGTCTGGCCACACTGAAGCTTTCTTT. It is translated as CASSLSGHTEAFF.

The CDR3 DNA is TGTGCCAGTAGTACCCACCAGTTACAAAATACGCAGTATTTT. Translation: CASSTHQLQNTQYF. The chain recombines TRBV19 with TRBJ2-3, with D unresolved. The CDR3 runs 14 residues. V gave up 4 bases and J gave up 7 bases, with 15 bases separating them. Germline V lookup: CDR1 LNHDA, CDR2 SQIVND (reference sequence). Using reference TRBV19 and TRBJ2-3 for the parts outside the CDR3, the full variable domain is DGGITQSPKYLFRKEGQNVTLSCEQNLNHDAMYWYRQDPGQGLRLIYYSQIVNDFQKGDIAEGYSVSREKKESFPLTVTSAQKNPTAFYLCASSTHQLQNTQYFGPGTRLTVL.